The T cell receptor (beta chain) described here comes from a study of blood T cell repertoires in COVID-19. In the original analysis: Reference gene primer amplification gave estimated nucleated cell counts. Sequencing was performed with immunoSEQ multiplex PCR; in TCRdb, only in-frame clones are kept and a portion is missing. The V and J calls and clone size are taken from that table; D and trimming were inferred from the DNA. The profile shows 150,000 to 200,000 clones, 85% of them singletons. The sample consisted of peripheral blood. The receptor was isolated from a human donor with acute or convalescent COVID-19. The donor label of this sample is uncertain.

The CDR3 region has the DNA TGTGCCAGCAGCCCCGGGACAACATATGAGCAGTTCTTC. This encodes CASSPGTTYEQFF. The chain couples TRBV11-3 to TRBJ2-1; D might be TRBD1 (6 bases). V was trimmed by 5 bases and J by 8 bases, leaving 13 bases between them. Germline V CDR1 and CDR2: SGHNT, YENEEA. The CDR3 has 13 amino acids.